Each of the 25 T cell receptor beta chains below was sequenced from the same sample in a study of T-cell reconstitution after alpha-beta-depleted transplantation in children. It was with unique molecular identifiers that the TCRbeta library was prepared. TCRdb ran MiXCR on the PCR reads and lists one entry per CDR3 protein. The table includes about 580,000 distinct CDR3 sequences, roughly 24% detected once. The sequences come from PBMCs, mostly from graft donor cells, collected 360 days after TCRalphabeta/CD19-depleted stem cell transplant. The receptors shown here come from a boy under two years old who had a stem cell transplant for acute myeloid leukemia, so the T cells may come from the graft donor.

The chain has TRBV7-9 and TRBJ1-2, with D hard to call. The germline CDR1 and CDR2 sequences are SEHNR and FQNEAQ (reference sequence). This CDR3 region has 13 residues. The V gene lost 5 bases and the J gene lost 4 bases, with 11 bases spanning the gap. In DNA, the CDR3 is TGTGCCAGCAGCCCGGTCGTGGGCTATGGCTACACCTTC. Amino acids: CASSPVVGYGYTF.

This clonotype was counted only a few times. The chain couples TRBV6-1 to TRBJ1-1, with D perhaps TRBD1 (6 bases). Looked up from germline, CDR1 is MNHNS and CDR2 is SASEGT. This CDR3 region has 14 residues. Trimming pared 6 bases from V and 1 base from J, leaving 12 bases between. The CDR3 loop reads CASRNYRANTEAFF. The CDR3, as DNA: TGTGCCAGCAGAAACTACAGGGCGAACACTGAAGCTTTCTTT.

V is TRBV7-9 and J is TRBJ1-1, with D possibly matching TRBD1 (5 bases). The length of the CDR3 is 11 residues. V was pared by 6 bases and J by 8 bases, with 10 bases between. Germline lookup yields CDR1 SEHNR and CDR2 FQNEAQ (reference sequence). The CDR3 bases are TGTGCCAGCAGGGGGGTCCGGGAAGCTTTCTTT. Translated: CASRGVREAFF.

This clonotype showed up many times. The chain joins TRBV20-1 to TRBJ2-2; the match to TRBD2 covers 9 bases. J lost 1 base, V lost 6 bases, and 12 bases had no gene match. The CDR3 spans 17 residues. In germline, CDR1 is DFQATT, CDR2 SNEGSKA (reference sequence). CDR3 sequence: CSARRASGDLNTGELFF. DNA for the CDR3: TGCAGTGCCCGCCGGGCTAGCGGGGACCTGAACACCGGGGAGCTGTTTTTT.

This clonotype was recorded many times. The rearrangement joins TRBV5-1 to TRBJ1-6; TRBD1 agrees at 10 bases. After removal of 4 bases from V and 7 bases from J, the junction contained 2 bases not matched to a gene. The CDR3 has 14 residues. Germline CDR1 is SGHRS and CDR2 is YFSETQ. In DNA, the CDR3 is TGCGCCAGCAGCCTGGACAGGGGGAATTCACCCCTCCACTTT. It encodes CASSLDRGNSPLHF.

This clonotype was seen many times. The gene calls are TRBV19 and TRBJ2-1; a possible D gene is TRBD2 (5 bases). This CDR3 region has 13 residues. Germline CDR1 and CDR2: LNHDA and SQIVND (reference sequence). Trimming cost V 7 bases and J 7 bases, with 14 bases left between them. The CDR3 nucleotides are TGTGCCAGTACCTTACTAGGTAGGAATGAGCAGTTCTTC. It is translated as CASTLLGRNEQFF.

Many counts were recorded for this clonotype. This chain joins TRBV29-1 and TRBJ1-2; D not certain. V gave up 6 bases and J gave up 0 bases, with 11 bases separating them. Germline V gene lookup returns CDR1 SQVTM and CDR2 ANQGSEA. This CDR3 contains 13 residues. CDR3 bases: TGCAGCGTCACTGATCCGGCTAACTATGGCTACACCTTC. Residues: CSVTDPANYGYTF.

The chain recombines TRBV20-1 with TRBJ2-2; D not certain. Germline CDR1 is DFQATT and CDR2 is SNEGSKA (reference sequence). Trimming stripped 0 bases from V and 5 bases from J, with 10 bases between. CDR3 length equals 14 residues. The CDR3 DNA sequence: TGCAGTGCTAGAGATCAATTAGAAACCGGGGAGCTGTTTTTT. This gives the protein CSARDQLETGELFF.

This chain uses TRBV20-1 with TRBJ1-5; the D gene is possibly TRBD1 (5 bases). V shed 1 base and J shed 7 bases, with 11 bases lying between them. CDR1 is DFQATT and CDR2 is SNEGSKA in the germline V gene (reference sequence). There are 13 residues in the CDR3. Written as DNA, the CDR3 is TGCAGTGCTAGAGTCAGGGTCGGCCAGCCCCAGCATTTT. Its protein is CSARVRVGQPQHF.

The rearrangement joins TRBV20-1 to TRBJ2-1, with 8 positions matching TRBD1. V lost 6 bases to trimming and J lost 6 bases; unmatched junction nucleotides: 7. Germline V gene data show CDR1 as DFQATT and CDR2 as SNEGSKA (reference sequence). This CDR3 is built from 13 residues. CDR3 loop: CSANRDRLNEQFF. CDR3 DNA: TGCAGTGCAAACCGGGACAGGCTCAATGAGCAGTTCTTC.

In its sample, this clonotype was seen many times. The chain combines TRBV12-3 or TRBV12-4 with TRBJ2-1, with no clear D. This CDR3 comprises 13 residues. The germline V and J ends were trimmed by 2 bases and 5 bases, with 7 bases remaining between them. CDR3 residues: CASSLSSHNEQFF. CDR3 in DNA: TGTGCCAGCAGTTTATCTTCCCACAATGAGCAGTTCTTC.

The chain has TRBV7-2 and TRBJ2-7; D is unresolved. There are 14 residues in the CDR3. In germline, CDR1 is SGHTA, CDR2 FQGNSA. V was clipped by 0 bases and J by 4 bases, with 10 bases between them. The CDR3, as DNA: TGTGCCAGCAGCTTAGCGTGGGGAACATACGAGCAGTACTTC. It encodes CASSLAWGTYEQYF.

This clonotype was counted many times. The chain joins TRBV4-1 to TRBJ2-3; 8 positions match TRBD2. Germline assignment: CDR1 MGHRA and CDR2 YSYEKL. After removal of 3 bases from V and 2 bases from J, the junction contained 10 bases not matched to a gene. The CDR3 has 17 amino acids. The CDR3 sequence: CASSQVPALAVTDTQYF. CDR3 DNA sequence: TGCGCCAGCAGCCAGGTCCCCGCACTAGCGGTCACAGATACGCAGTATTTT.

The chain joins TRBV7-2 to TRBJ1-1, with 7 bases lining up with TRBD1. V gave up 4 bases and J gave up 11 bases; unmatched junction bases: 13. The germline V gene encodes CDR1 SGHTA and CDR2 FQGNSA. CDR3 length equals 14 residues. The CDR3 loop reads CASSSSDRLGVAFF. Written as DNA, the CDR3 is TGTGCCAGCAGCTCGTCGGACAGGCTGGGTGTCGCTTTCTTT.

The V call is TRBV20-1, the J call TRBJ2-5; no reliable D call. V shed 6 bases and J shed 0 bases, with 11 bases lying between them. The germline CDR1 and CDR2 sequences are DFQATT and SNEGSKA (reference sequence). CDR3 length: 13 amino acids. The CDR3, as DNA: TGCAGTGCGCCCAGTACGTACCAAGAGACCCAGTACTTC. Translating it yields CSAPSTYQETQYF.

This clonotype was picked up a small number of times. This chain connects TRBV20-1 to TRBJ2-6; D is unclear. Trimming shortened V by 3 bases and J by 0 bases, and 3 bases separated the two germline ends. The CDR3 covers 13 residues. The germline CDR1 and CDR2 sequences are DFQATT and SNEGSKA (reference sequence). This CDR3 is CSARYSGANVLTF. CDR3 DNA sequence: TGCAGTGCTAGGTACTCTGGGGCCAACGTCCTGACTTTC.

This clonotype was recorded many times. This chain links TRBV7-9 with TRBJ2-2; D is ambiguous. Deletions cut 2 bases from V and 3 bases from J, with 4 bases between. This CDR3 has 13 amino acids. Looked up from germline, CDR1 is SEHNR and CDR2 is FQNEAQ (reference sequence). The DNA for the CDR3 is TGTGCCAGCAGCTTACCTTACACCGGGGAGCTGTTTTTT. Residues: CASSLPYTGELFF.

The V and J genes are TRBV20-1 and TRBJ2-2; 7 bases map to TRBD2. The CDR3 length is 14 residues. The germline gives CDR1 DFQATT, CDR2 SNEGSKA (reference sequence). J gave up 7 bases and V 1 base, and 6 bases lay outside the gene matches. The CDR3 DNA is TGCAGTGCTAGAGGGGCAGGGAGGGACGGGGAGCTGTTTTTT. Translating it yields CSARGAGRDGELFF.

This chain connects TRBV27 to TRBJ2-7; TRBD2 aligns across 7 bases. CDR3 size: 15 residues. J lost 4 bases, V lost 5 bases, and 11 bases had no gene match. CDR1 and CDR2 (germline): MNHEY, SMNVEV (reference sequence). The CDR3 spells CASSPTAGTTYEQYV. In DNA, the CDR3 is TGTGCCAGCAGTCCGACCGCCGGGACTACATACGAGCAGTACGTC.

The chain combines TRBV10-3 with TRBJ2-1, with D perhaps matching TRBD1 or TRBD2 (6 bases each). The CDR3 has 15 residues. V was cut by 2 bases and J by 10 bases, with 18 bases left in between. Germline lookup yields CDR1 ENHRY and CDR2 SYGVKD. In DNA form, the CDR3 reads TGTGCCATCAGTGAGCCGATCCTAGGGGGGCGCGAGCAGTTCTTC. Protein sequence: CAISEPILGGREQFF.

This clonotype was counted many times. This rearrangement joins TRBV4-3 to TRBJ2-6, with D unclear. Trimming pared 0 bases from V and 2 bases from J, leaving 11 bases between. Looked up from germline, CDR1 is LGHNA and CDR2 is YSLEER. CDR3 size: 17 residues. The CDR3: CASSQEIRETGANVLTF. The CDR3 DNA reads as TGCGCCAGCAGCCAAGAGATAAGAGAAACTGGGGCCAACGTCCTGACTTTC.

CDR3 protein: CSARDLGGRGSEQYV. The CDR3 nucleotides read TGCAGTGCTAGAGATTTGGGCGGCAGGGGATCCGAGCAGTACGTC. V usage is TRBV20-1 and J usage is TRBJ2-7, with D tentatively TRBD1 (6 bases). Between the trimmed V and J ends, which lost 0 bases and 6 bases, there was a span of 18 bases. The CDR3 totals 15 residues. Germline-derived CDR1 and CDR2 are DFQATT and SNEGSKA (reference sequence).

The chain employs TRBV12-3 or TRBV12-4 and TRBJ1-2; D not certain. This CDR3 is 16 amino acids long. The V end was cut by 6 bases, the J end by 0 bases, with 17 bases between. The chain's CDR3 is CASSPTYPGSNYGYTF. CDR3 in DNA: TGTGCCAGCAGCCCCACTTACCCGGGGTCTAACTATGGCTACACCTTC.

At least ten counts were recorded for this clonotype. The rearrangement uses TRBV20-1 and TRBJ1-5; 9 nucleotides align to TRBD1. This CDR3 is 12 amino acids long. V trimming: 5 bases; J trimming: 4 bases; junction bases outside the gene matches: 0. The germline CDR1 and CDR2 sequences are DFQATT and SNEGSKA (reference sequence). The CDR3 spells CSAGQGNQPQHF. The DNA of the CDR3 is TGCAGTGCTGGACAGGGGAATCAGCCCCAGCATTTT.

This clonotype was seen only a few times. This chain connects TRBV12-3 or TRBV12-4 to TRBJ1-5; possible D gene TRBD1, 6 bases. Trimming took off 5 bases at V and 0 bases at J, with 14 bases between the two ends. There are 16 residues in the CDR3. The CDR3 here is CASSRTGASSNQPQHF. Here the CDR3 DNA reads TGTGCCAGCAGTCGTACGGGGGCAAGTAGCAATCAGCCCCAGCATTTT.